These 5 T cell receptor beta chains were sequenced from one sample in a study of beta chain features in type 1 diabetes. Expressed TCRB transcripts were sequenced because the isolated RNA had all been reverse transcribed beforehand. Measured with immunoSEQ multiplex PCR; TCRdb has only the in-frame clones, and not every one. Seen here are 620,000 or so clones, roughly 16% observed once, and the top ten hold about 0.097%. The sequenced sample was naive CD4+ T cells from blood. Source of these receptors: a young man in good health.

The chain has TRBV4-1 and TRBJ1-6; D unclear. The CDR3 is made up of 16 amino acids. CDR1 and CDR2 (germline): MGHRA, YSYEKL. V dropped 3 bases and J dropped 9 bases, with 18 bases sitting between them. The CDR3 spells CASSHPSGAFGSPLHF. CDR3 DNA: TGCGCCAGCAGCCACCCTAGCGGAGCATTTGGTTCACCCCTCCACTTT.

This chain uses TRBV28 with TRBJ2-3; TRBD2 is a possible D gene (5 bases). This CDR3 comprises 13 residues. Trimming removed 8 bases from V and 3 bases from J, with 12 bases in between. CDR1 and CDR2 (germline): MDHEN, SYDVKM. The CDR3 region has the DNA TGTGCCAGCGTCGAGGGCAGAACAGATACGCAGTATTTT. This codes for CASVEGRTDTQYF. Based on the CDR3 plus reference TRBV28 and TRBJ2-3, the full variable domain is DVKVTQSSRYLVKRTGEKVFLECVQDMDHENMFWYRQDPGLGLRLIYFSYDVKMKEKGDIPEGYSVSREKKERFSLILESASTNQTSMYLCASVEGRTDTQYFGPGTRLTVL.

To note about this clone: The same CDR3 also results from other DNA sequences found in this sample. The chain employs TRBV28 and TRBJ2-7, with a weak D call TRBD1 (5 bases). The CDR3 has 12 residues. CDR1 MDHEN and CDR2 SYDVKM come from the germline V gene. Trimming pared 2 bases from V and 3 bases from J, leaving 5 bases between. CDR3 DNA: TGTGCCAGCAGTTTAAGGGGCTACGAGCAGTACTTC. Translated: CASSLRGYEQYF.

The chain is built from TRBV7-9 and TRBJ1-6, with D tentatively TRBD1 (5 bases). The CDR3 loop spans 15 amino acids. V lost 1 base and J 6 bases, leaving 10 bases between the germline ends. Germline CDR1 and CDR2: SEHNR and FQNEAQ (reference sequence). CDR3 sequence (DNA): TGTGCCAGCAGCTTAGGGACACGGGGTAATTCACCCCTCCACTTT. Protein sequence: CASSLGTRGNSPLHF.

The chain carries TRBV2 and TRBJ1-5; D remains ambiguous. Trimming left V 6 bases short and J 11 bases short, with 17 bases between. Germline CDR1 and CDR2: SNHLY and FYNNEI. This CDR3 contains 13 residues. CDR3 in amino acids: CASSRSPSESQHF. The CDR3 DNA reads TGTGCCAGCAGCCGGTCCCCCTCAGAGTCCCAGCATTTT. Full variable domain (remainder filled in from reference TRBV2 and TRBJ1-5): EPEVTQTPSHQVTQMGQEVILRCVPISNHLYFYWYRQILGQKVEFLVSFYNNEISEKSEIFDDQFSVERPDGSNFTLKIRSTKLEDSAMYFCASSRSPSESQHFGDGTRLSIL.